These 20 T cell receptor beta chains originate from one sample sequenced in a study of blood T cell repertoires in COVID-19. Profiled with immunoSEQ multiplex PCR; TCRdb holds only in-frame clones, not every one. Of under 150,000 clones listed, 60% to 80% are singletons. Sequenced material: peripheral blood. The receptor source for this set is a woman in her fifties or sixties with active or convalescent COVID-19.

The V and J genes are TRBV19 and TRBJ1-4; D is perhaps TRBD1 (5 bases). This CDR3 is built from 17 residues. The ends were cut back, 1 base at V and 0 bases at J, with 12 bases in the middle. Germline V gene sequence: CDR1 LNHDA, CDR2 SQIVND (reference sequence). For the CDR3, the DNA is TGTGCCAGTAGTATAGTTTGGGGCGGTGCAACTAATGAAAAACTGTTTTTT. Encoded protein: CASSIVWGGATNEKLFF.

The chain employs TRBV6-5 and TRBJ2-1; tentatively, D is TRBD1 (6 bases). The ends were cut back, 2 bases at V and 3 bases at J, with 11 bases in the middle. Germline lookup yields CDR1 MNHEY and CDR2 SVGAGI. The length of the CDR3 is 15 residues. The CDR3 region has the DNA TGTGCCAGCAGTTACGGGGACATCCTCTACAATGAGCAGTTCTTC. Protein: CASSYGDILYNEQFF.

This clone was seen many times. The chain recombines TRBV2 with TRBJ2-3; 10 bases are shared with TRBD2. Germline V CDR1 and CDR2: SNHLY, FYNNEI. The V and J ends lost 5 bases and 7 bases, in that order; junction bases with no gene match: 9. The CDR3 has 15 residues. CDR3 residues: CASSPERGGSHTQYF. The DNA of the CDR3 is TGTGCCAGCAGTCCAGAGCGGGGGGGCAGCCATACGCAGTATTTT.

The chain links TRBV19 to TRBJ1-1; possibly TRBD1 for D (5 bases). CDR3 size: 14 residues. V was cut by 5 bases and J by 1 base, with 11 bases left in between. Germline loops: CDR1 LNHDA, CDR2 SQIVND (reference sequence). The CDR3 nucleotides are TGTGCCAGTAGTTCCGAGACAGCGAACACTGAAGCTTTCTTT. This codes for CASSSETANTEAFF.

The gene calls are TRBV7-2 and TRBJ1-6; D perhaps matches TRBD1 (6 bases). The CDR3 has 15 amino acids. Trimming took 0 bases from V and 8 from J, leaving 11 bases between them. Germline CDR1 is SGHTA and CDR2 is FQGNSA. This chain's CDR3 is CASSLAGRQDSPLHF. Here the CDR3 DNA reads TGTGCCAGCAGCTTAGCGGGGAGACAGGATTCACCCCTCCACTTT.

The CDR3 region is CASSTNTGSYEQYF. CDR3 bases: TGTGCCAGCAGCACTAATACCGGGAGCTACGAGCAGTACTTC. The V call is TRBV5-4, the J call TRBJ2-7; perhaps TRBD2 as D (6 bases). V lost 4 bases to trimming and J lost 3 bases, with 14 bases between them. CDR1 and CDR2 (germline): SGHNT, YYREEE (reference sequence). The CDR3 covers 14 residues.

This rearrangement joins TRBV9 to TRBJ2-2; D not resolved. The CDR3 spans 14 residues. V lost 0 bases and J 2 bases, leaving 5 bases between the germline ends. The germline V gene encodes CDR1 SGDLS and CDR2 YYNGEE. The CDR3 DNA reads TGTGCCAGCAGCGTAGACATTAACACCGGGGAGCTGTTTTTT. Protein: CASSVDINTGELFF.

The chain recombines TRBV5-1 with TRBJ1-1; D perhaps matches TRBD1 (5 bases). The V gene lost 7 bases and the J gene lost 4 bases, with 14 bases spanning the gap. CDR1 and CDR2 (germline): SGHRS, YFSETQ. The CDR3 sequence is 13 residues long. CDR3 sequence reads: CASAAQGGTEAFF. The CDR3 DNA sequence: TGCGCCAGCGCTGCGCAGGGAGGCACTGAAGCTTTCTTT.

The chain combines TRBV7-3 with TRBJ2-5, with TRBD1 matching over 8 bases. The V and J ends lost 5 bases and 5 bases, in that order; junction bases with no gene match: 4. The CDR3 is made up of 13 amino acids. Per germline, CDR1 SGHTA and CDR2 FQGTGA. The CDR3 loop is CASSPGGHETQYF. The DNA for the CDR3 is TGTGCCAGCAGCCCAGGGGGCCACGAGACCCAGTACTTC.

The V gene is TRBV3-1 (or the pseudogene TRBV3-2), the J gene TRBJ1-2; TRBD1 agrees at 11 bases. Trimming took 4 bases from V and 3 from J; bases not matched to a gene: 7. This CDR3 comprises 16 residues. The germline gives CDR1 LGHDT, CDR2 YNNKEL (reference sequence). The CDR3 bases are TGTGCCAGCAGCCCAAATGGACAGGGGGCCGACTATGGCTACACCTTC. This translates into CASSPNGQGADYGYTF.

V usage is TRBV19 and J usage is TRBJ2-3; TRBD1 is a possible D gene (5 bases). The CDR3 contains 14 residues. Germline CDR1 is LNHDA and CDR2 is SQIVND (reference sequence). The germline V and J ends were trimmed by 7 bases and 2 bases, with 13 bases remaining between them. CDR3 coding DNA: TGTGCCAGTAAAGGGGTAATCTCCACAGATACGCAGTATTTT. It translates to CASKGVISTDTQYF.

The rearrangement joins TRBV5-1 to TRBJ2-1; 8 positions agree with TRBD2. J was trimmed by 2 bases and V by 4 bases; bases with no gene match: 8. This CDR3 contains 16 residues. Germline loops: CDR1 SGHRS, CDR2 YFSETQ. CDR3 protein: CASSPLAGRAYNEQFF. For the CDR3, the DNA is TGCGCCAGCAGCCCCTTAGCGGGGAGGGCCTACAATGAGCAGTTCTTC.

This clone was found a few times. V gene TRBV24-1 combines with J gene TRBJ1-2; TRBD1 matches at 7 bases. The CDR3 loop spans 14 amino acids. Germline values: CDR1 KGHDR, CDR2 SFDVKD. The ends lost 3 bases at V and 8 bases at J; junction bases unmatched: 8. The CDR3: CATSDGTDSYGYTF. Here the CDR3 DNA reads TGTGCCACCAGTGATGGGACAGATTCATACGGCTACACCTTC.

This sequence joins TRBV6-5 and TRBJ1-1; D uncertain. Germline CDR1 reads MNHEY; CDR2 reads SVGAGI. The germline V and J ends were trimmed by 2 bases and 1 base, with 14 bases remaining between them. The CDR3 sequence is 16 residues long. The CDR3 reads CASSYDERVANTEAFF. CDR3 DNA: TGTGCCAGCAGTTACGATGAGCGGGTGGCGAACACTGAAGCTTTCTTT.

V and J are TRBV2 and TRBJ1-2; no clear D. Trimming took 2 bases from V and 10 from J, leaving 14 bases between them. CDR1 is SNHLY and CDR2 is FYNNEI in the germline V gene. The CDR3 is 13 amino acids. CDR3 protein: CASSELVHHSYTF. CDR3 DNA: TGTGCCAGCAGTGAACTCGTCCACCACTCCTACACCTTC.

Concerning this clone itself: The sample holds other DNA sequences that translate to the same CDR3. The J gene is TRBJ1-2, the V gene TRBV5-6; D is undetermined. The CDR3 is made up of 14 amino acids. Germline loops: CDR1 SGHDT, CDR2 YYEEEE. Trimming pared 5 bases from V and 2 bases from J, leaving 13 bases between. The CDR3 here is CASSSSGGNYGYTF. The CDR3 DNA reads as TGTGCCAGCAGTTCGAGTGGAGGGAACTATGGCTACACCTTC.

The J gene is TRBJ1-2, the V gene TRBV7-9; TRBD1 agrees at 9 bases. Looked up from germline, CDR1 is SEHNR and CDR2 is FQNEAQ (reference sequence). CDR3 length: 15 amino acids. The V and J ends lost 5 bases and 4 bases, in that order; junction bases with no gene match: 8. The DNA for the CDR3 is TGTGCCAGCAGCGGGGGACAGGGATGGACCTATGGCTACACCTTC. Residues: CASSGGQGWTYGYTF.

This clone was picked up one time. The V call is TRBV6-5, the J call TRBJ1-2; D ambiguous. Germline CDR1 and CDR2: MNHEY and SVGAGI. The CDR3 runs 13 residues. Trimming removed 8 bases at V and 5 bases at J, with 15 bases between. The CDR3 sequence: CASAEAANYGYTF. The CDR3 DNA is TGTGCCAGCGCCGAGGCAGCCAATTATGGCTACACCTTC.

The chain couples TRBV28 to TRBJ1-1; D is uncertain. From germline, CDR1 is MDHEN and CDR2 SYDVKM. The CDR3 spans 18 residues. The ends were cut back, 4 bases at V and 0 bases at J, with 21 bases in the middle. This chain's CDR3 is CASSSSIWMGVMNTEAFF. In nucleotides, the CDR3 is TGTGCCAGCAGTTCCTCGATATGGATGGGAGTGATGAACACTGAAGCTTTCTTT.

This rearrangement joins TRBV4-3 to TRBJ2-1; 9 positions match TRBD1. In germline, CDR1 is LGHNA, CDR2 YSLEER. The length of the CDR3 is 17 residues. Trimming cost V 0 bases and J 8 bases; bases outside gene matches: 11. The CDR3 DNA sequence: TGCGCCAGCAGCCAAGATCGGCCGGGACAGGGATGGGATGAGCAGTTCTTC. This encodes CASSQDRPGQGWDEQFF.